Presented here are 5 T cell receptor beta chains from one specimen sequenced in a study of CD8+ T cells in alopecia areata. RNA, once extracted, was reverse transcribed into cDNA for use as the sequencing template. Sequencing used immunoSEQ multiplex PCR; TCRdb keeps in-frame clones, though not all of them. The data hold approximately 150,000 clones, with about two thirds observed a single time. Sequenced: CD8+ T cells sorted from blood. Receptor source: a human donor in good health.

The gene calls are TRBV11-2 and TRBJ1-4; D unclear. Germline V gives CDR1 SGHAT, CDR2 FQNNGV. V shed 5 bases and J shed 2 bases, with 15 bases lying between them. The CDR3 runs to 16 residues. In DNA form, the CDR3 reads TGTGCCAGCAGCCCCCCTGAACCTGGCACTAATGAAAAACTGTTTTTT. This codes for CASSPPEPGTNEKLFF.

This clone was detected ten times or more. The V gene is TRBV7-9, the J gene TRBJ2-3; D unclear. Trimming left V 5 bases short and J 3 bases short, with 9 bases between. The length of the CDR3 is 13 residues. Germline V gene sequence: CDR1 SEHNR, CDR2 FQNEAQ (reference sequence). The CDR3 loop is CASSLPRTDTQYF. CDR3 DNA: TGTGCCAGCAGCCTACCTCGGACAGATACGCAGTATTTT.

The chain is built from TRBV27 and TRBJ2-7; no definite D call. The CDR3 is 13 residues long. Germline loops: CDR1 MNHEY, CDR2 SMNVEV (reference sequence). Trimming left V 8 bases short and J 2 bases short, with 13 bases between. The CDR3 nucleotides are TGTGCCAGCCGACCGACTCCTACCTACGAGCAGTACTTC. The encoded protein is CASRPTPTYEQYF.

V usage is TRBV2 and J usage is TRBJ1-5; the D is unclear. The CDR3 has 13 residues. Trimming stripped 7 bases from V and 0 bases from J, with 7 bases between. Per germline, CDR1 SNHLY and CDR2 FYNNEI. The CDR3: CASKYGSNQPQHF. The CDR3 region has the DNA TGTGCCAGCAAATATGGTAGCAATCAGCCCCAGCATTTT.

This clone appeared a few times. The rearrangement uses TRBV30 and TRBJ2-5; tentative D call: TRBD1 (6 bases). V was shortened by 2 bases and J by 4 bases, with 17 bases between the two germline ends. The CDR3 length is 15 residues. Germline CDR1 reads GTSNPN; CDR2 reads SVGIG (reference sequence). The CDR3 region is CAWSHPRQGRETQYF. In nucleotides, the CDR3 is TGTGCCTGGAGTCACCCAAGGCAGGGGCGAGAGACCCAGTACTTC.